The 2 T cell receptor beta chains below all came from one sample that was sequenced in a study of beta chain features in type 1 diabetes. Study results and caveats: The study found moderately but significantly shorter TCRB CDR3s in all four CD4+ subsets of Type 1 diabetes patients.

Expressed TCRB transcripts were sequenced because the isolated RNA had all been reverse transcribed beforehand. TCRdb's table, derived via immunoSEQ multiplex PCR, lists solely in-frame clones and lacks some. The data show 100,000 to 150,000 clones, with roughly 10% seen just once and about 0.7% held by the top ten. No cognate antigen is known for these TCRs. Material: central memory CD4+ T cells from blood. The receptors were sampled from a man aged 30 to 45 with type 1 diabetes.

This chain joins TRBV5-1 and TRBJ2-5; 7 bases are shared with TRBD1. J lost 1 base, V lost 4 bases, and 10 bases had no gene match. Germline CDR1 and CDR2: SGHRS and YFSETQ. The CDR3 is 16 amino acids. The CDR3 nucleotides read TGCGCCAGCAGCCCAACGACAGGGCCTACCCAAGAGACCCAGTACTTC. Its translation: CASSPTTGPTQETQYF.

The genes are TRBV4-3 and TRBJ1-2; 8 nucleotides match TRBD1. V trimming: 0 bases; J trimming: 8 bases; junction bases outside the gene matches: 8. The CDR3 is 15 residues long. Germline assignment: CDR1 LGHNA and CDR2 YSLEER. The CDR3 reads CASSQEGRQGRGYTF. The CDR3 DNA follows: TGCGCCAGCAGCCAAGAGGGCCGACAGGGGCGCGGCTACACCTTC.